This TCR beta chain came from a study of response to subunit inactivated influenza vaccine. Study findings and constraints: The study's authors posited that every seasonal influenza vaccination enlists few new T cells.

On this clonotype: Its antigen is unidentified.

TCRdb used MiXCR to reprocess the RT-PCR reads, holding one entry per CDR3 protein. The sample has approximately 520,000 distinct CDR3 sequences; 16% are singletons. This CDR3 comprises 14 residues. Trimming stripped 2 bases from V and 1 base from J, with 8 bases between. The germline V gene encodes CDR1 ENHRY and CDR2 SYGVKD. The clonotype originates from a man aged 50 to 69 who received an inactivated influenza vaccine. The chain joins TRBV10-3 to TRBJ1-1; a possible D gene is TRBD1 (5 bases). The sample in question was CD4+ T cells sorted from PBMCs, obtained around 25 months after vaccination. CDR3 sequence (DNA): TGTGCCATCAGTGAGGACAGCGGGAACACTGAAGCTTTCTTT. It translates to CAISEDSGNTEAFF.